The present entry profiles one TCR beta chain with its context. The antigen is unknown. This entry comes from a study of regulatory T cells in long-lasting Graves disease. Study conclusions and caveats: Under persistent disease, TRBV28, TRBJ1-2 and TRBJ2-5 were used preferentially. TCR diversity was lower in persistent Graves' patients than in newly diagnosed ones.

Deletions cut 9 bases from V and 6 bases from J, with 16 bases between. The CDR3 runs 12 residues. CDR1 and CDR2 from the germline V gene are SGHRS and YFSETQ. Noted time point: persistent/refractory GD, antithyroid drugs over 5 years with positive TRAb. Construction of the TCR library relied on RNA isolated from PBMCs. Diagnosis followed American Thyroid Association guidelines for Graves' disease. Construction of TCR beta libraries relied on iRepertoire HTBI primers and on Arm-PCR targeting CDR3 regions. One entry per CDR3 protein results from TCRdb running MiXCR on the multiplex PCR reads. The data hold a few hundred thousand distinct CDR3 sequences, with about 20% observed a single time.

This clonotype was obtained from a female donor with Graves disease. The chain recombines TRBV5-1 with TRBJ2-7, with D perhaps TRBD1 (6 bases). Sequences were derived from peripheral blood mononuclear cells (PBMCs), sampled when the disease was refractory, from a patient treated with antithyroid drugs. Written as DNA, the CDR3 is TGCGCCACCCGGGACACCCGCGGCGAGCAGTACTTC. Translating it yields CATRDTRGEQYF. Full variable domain (rest looked up from reference TRBV5-1 and TRBJ2-7): KAGVTQTPRYLIKTRGQQVTLSCSPISGHRSVSWYQQTPGQGLQFLFEYFSETQRNKGNFPGRFSGRQFSNSRSEMNVSTLELGDSALYLCATRDTRGEQYFGPGTRLTVT.